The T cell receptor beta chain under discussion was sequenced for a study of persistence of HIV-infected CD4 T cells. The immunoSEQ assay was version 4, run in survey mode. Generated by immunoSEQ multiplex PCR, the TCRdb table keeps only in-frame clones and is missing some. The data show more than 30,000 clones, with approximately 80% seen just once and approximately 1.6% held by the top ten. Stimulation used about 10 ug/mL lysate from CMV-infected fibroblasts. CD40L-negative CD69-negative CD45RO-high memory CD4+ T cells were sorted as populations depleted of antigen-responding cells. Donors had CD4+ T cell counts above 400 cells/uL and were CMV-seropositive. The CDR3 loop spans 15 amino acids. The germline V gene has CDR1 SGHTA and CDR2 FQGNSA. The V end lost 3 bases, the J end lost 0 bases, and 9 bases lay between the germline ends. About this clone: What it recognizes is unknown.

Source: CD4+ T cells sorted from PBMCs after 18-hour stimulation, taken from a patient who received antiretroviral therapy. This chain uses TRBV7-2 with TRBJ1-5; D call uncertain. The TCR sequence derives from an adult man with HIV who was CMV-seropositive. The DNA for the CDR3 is TGTGCCAGCAGCTTTGGAGGCTATAGCAATCAGCCCCAGCATTTT. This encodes CASSFGGYSNQPQHF.